This T cell receptor (beta chain) was sequenced during a study of T cells in Graves' hyperthyroidism and ophthalmopathy. CDR1 is PRHDT and CDR2 is FYEKMQ in the germline V gene (reference sequence). V gave up 6 bases and J gave up 5 bases; unmatched junction bases: 3. The CDR3 consists of 13 residues. RNA transcripts yielded amplified TCR beta CDR3 regions. The HTBI primer set served for first-round RT-PCR of the TCR CDR3. Each CDR3 protein is one row after TCRdb ran MiXCR on the multiplex PCR reads. The sample records approximately 700,000 distinct CDR3 sequences, about a sixth being singletons. This clonotype was found many times.

V and J are TRBV13 and TRBJ2-7, with TRBD2 identical over 11 bases. Sequenced input: blood. This sequence was found in a man between 18 and 35 years old with Graves' hyperthyroidism. CDR3 sequence reads: CASRLAGANEQYF. The CDR3 DNA is TGTGCCAGCAGACTAGCGGGAGCTAACGAGCAGTACTTC.